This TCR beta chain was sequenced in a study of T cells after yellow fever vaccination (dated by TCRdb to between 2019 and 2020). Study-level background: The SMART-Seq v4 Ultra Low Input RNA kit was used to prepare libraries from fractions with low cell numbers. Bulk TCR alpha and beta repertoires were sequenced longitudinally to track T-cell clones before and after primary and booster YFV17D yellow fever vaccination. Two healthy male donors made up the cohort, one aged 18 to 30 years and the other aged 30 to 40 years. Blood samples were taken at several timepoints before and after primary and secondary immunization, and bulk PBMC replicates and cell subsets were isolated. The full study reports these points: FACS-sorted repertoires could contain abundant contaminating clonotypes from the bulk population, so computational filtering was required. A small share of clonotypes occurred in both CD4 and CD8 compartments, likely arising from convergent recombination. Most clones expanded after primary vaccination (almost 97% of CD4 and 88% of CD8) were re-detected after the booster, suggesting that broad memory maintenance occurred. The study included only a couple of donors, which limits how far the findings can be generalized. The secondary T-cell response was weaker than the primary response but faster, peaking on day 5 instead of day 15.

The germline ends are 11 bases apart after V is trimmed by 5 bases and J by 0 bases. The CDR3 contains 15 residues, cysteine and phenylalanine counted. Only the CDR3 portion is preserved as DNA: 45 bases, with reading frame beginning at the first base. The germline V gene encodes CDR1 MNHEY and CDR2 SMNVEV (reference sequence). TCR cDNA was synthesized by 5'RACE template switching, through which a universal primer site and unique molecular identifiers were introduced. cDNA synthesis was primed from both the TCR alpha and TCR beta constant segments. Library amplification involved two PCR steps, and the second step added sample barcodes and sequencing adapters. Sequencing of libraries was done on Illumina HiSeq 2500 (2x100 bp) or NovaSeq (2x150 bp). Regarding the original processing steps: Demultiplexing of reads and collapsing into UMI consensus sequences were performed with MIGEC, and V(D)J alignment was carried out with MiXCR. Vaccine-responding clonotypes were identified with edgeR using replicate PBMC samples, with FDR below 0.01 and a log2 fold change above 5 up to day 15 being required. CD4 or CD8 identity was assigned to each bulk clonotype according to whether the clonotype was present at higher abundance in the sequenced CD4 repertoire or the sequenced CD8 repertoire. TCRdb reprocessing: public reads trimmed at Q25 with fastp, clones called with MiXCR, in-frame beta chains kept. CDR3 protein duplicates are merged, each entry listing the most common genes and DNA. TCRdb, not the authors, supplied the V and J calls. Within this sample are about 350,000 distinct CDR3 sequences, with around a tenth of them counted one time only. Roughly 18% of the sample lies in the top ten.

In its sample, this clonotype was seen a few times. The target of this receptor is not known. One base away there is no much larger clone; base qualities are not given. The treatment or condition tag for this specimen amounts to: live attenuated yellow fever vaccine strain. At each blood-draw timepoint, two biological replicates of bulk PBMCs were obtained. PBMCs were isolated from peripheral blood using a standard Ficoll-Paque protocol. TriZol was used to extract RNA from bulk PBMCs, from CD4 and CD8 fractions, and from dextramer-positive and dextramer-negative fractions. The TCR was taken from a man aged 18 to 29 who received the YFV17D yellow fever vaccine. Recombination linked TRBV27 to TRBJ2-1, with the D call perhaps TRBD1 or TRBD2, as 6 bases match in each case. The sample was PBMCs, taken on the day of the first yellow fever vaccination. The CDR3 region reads CASSREGGSYNEQFF. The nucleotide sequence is TGTGCCAGCAGTCGTGAGGGGGGCTCCTACAATGAGCAGTTCTTC.